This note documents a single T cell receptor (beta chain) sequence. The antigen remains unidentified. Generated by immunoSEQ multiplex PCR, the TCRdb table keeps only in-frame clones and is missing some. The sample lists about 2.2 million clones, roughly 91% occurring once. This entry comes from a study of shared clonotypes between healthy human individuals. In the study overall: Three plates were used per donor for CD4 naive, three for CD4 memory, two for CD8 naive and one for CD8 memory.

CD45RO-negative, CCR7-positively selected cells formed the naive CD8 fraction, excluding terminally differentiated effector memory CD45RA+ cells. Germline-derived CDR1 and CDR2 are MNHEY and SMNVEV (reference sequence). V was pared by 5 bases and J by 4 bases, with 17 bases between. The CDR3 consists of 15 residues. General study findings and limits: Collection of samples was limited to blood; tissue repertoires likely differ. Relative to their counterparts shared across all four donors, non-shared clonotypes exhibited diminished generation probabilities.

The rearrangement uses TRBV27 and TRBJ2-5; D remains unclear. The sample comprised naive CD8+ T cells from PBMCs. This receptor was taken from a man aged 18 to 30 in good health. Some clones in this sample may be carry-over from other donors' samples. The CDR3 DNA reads TGTGCCAGCAGTAGGTTCACCCTTCGAGGAGAGACCCAGTACTTC. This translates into CASSRFTLRGETQYF.